These T cell receptor beta chains were read from a single sample in a study of cytomegalovirus exposure and HLA in healthy donors. Generated by immunoSEQ multiplex PCR, the TCRdb table keeps only in-frame clones and is missing some. The sample contains 75,000 to 100,000 clones, around 79% of which appear only once. Sequencing used PBMCs. The receptor source for this set is a female donor in good health and CMV-seropositive. CDR3s include the opening cysteine and the closing phenylalanine or tryptophan. The order of the fields is J gene, clone size, D gene, V gene, CDR3 DNA, CDR3 protein. A D gene is named only where the DNA matches it firmly. Clone size is given for some rows only: seen once, a few or many times, or a class if the clone is expanded.

J gene: TRBJ1-2; clone size: NA; D gene: NA; V gene: TRBV29-1; CDR3 DNA: TGCAGCGTTCAGACAGTTAACTCTAACTATGGCTACACCTTC; CDR3 protein: CSVQTVNSNYGYTF
J gene: TRBJ1-1; clone size: once; D gene: TRBD1; V gene: TRBV5-1; CDR3 DNA: TGCGCCAGCAGCTATGGACAGGGCCAGGGAAACACTGAAGCTTTCTTT; CDR3 protein: CASSYGQGQGNTEAFF
J gene: TRBJ1-4; clone size: NA; D gene: TRBD1; V gene: TRBV6-5; CDR3 DNA: TGTGCCAGCAGCGCAGGGGGAAATGAAAAACTGTTTTTT; CDR3 protein: CASSAGGNEKLFF
J gene: TRBJ2-3; clone size: NA; D gene: NA; V gene: TRBV12-1; CDR3 DNA: TGTGCCAGCAGCCCTACGGGACTAGCGGGACTGGAGAATACGCAGTATTTT; CDR3 protein: CASSPTGLAGLENTQYF
J gene: TRBJ2-5; clone size: NA; D gene: TRBD1; V gene: TRBV9; CDR3 DNA: TGTGCCAGCAGCGTAAGGACAGGGGTCGAGGAGACCCAGTACTTC; CDR3 protein: CASSVRTGVEETQYF
J gene: TRBJ2-3; clone size: few; D gene: TRBD1; V gene: TRBV19; CDR3 DNA: TGTGCCAGTAGTACACGGGACAGAACAGATACGCAGTATTTT; CDR3 protein: CASSTRDRTDTQYF
J gene: TRBJ2-2; clone size: NA; D gene: NA; V gene: TRBV9; CDR3 DNA: TGTGCCAGCAGCCCCCTGGGGGGCGGGGAGCTGTTTTTT; CDR3 protein: CASSPLGGGELFF
J gene: TRBJ2-1; clone size: NA; D gene: TRBD2; V gene: TRBV9; CDR3 DNA: TGTGCCAGCAGCGTGATTAGCGGGAGTGGCAATGAGCAGTTCTTC; CDR3 protein: CASSVISGSGNEQFF
J gene: TRBJ2-3; clone size: once; D gene: NA; V gene: TRBV15; CDR3 DNA: TGTGCCACCAGCAGAGATACGAGGAGGGGAGATACGCAGTATTTT; CDR3 protein: CATSRDTRRGDTQYF
J gene: TRBJ2-7; clone size: NA; D gene: TRBD1; V gene: TRBV9; CDR3 DNA: TGTGCCAGCAGCCGGACAGGGGCCGGGGAGCAGTACTTC; CDR3 protein: CASSRTGAGEQYF
J gene: TRBJ1-1; clone size: NA; D gene: NA; V gene: TRBV11-3; CDR3 DNA: TGTGCCAGCAGCCCAGGGTTTGGGACTGAAGCTTTCTTT; CDR3 protein: CASSPGFGTEAFF
J gene: TRBJ2-7; clone size: NA; D gene: TRBD1; V gene: TRBV30; CDR3 DNA: TGTGCCTGGAGTGTCACAGGGGATCTCGGCGAGCAGTACTTC; CDR3 protein: CAWSVTGDLGEQYF
J gene: TRBJ2-7; clone size: NA; D gene: NA; V gene: TRBV6-5; CDR3 DNA: TGTGCCAGCAGTCCAAGCGGGTTCGGGGCCTACGAGCAGTACTTC; CDR3 protein: CASSPSGFGAYEQYF
J gene: TRBJ2-7; clone size: few; D gene: TRBD1; V gene: TRBV2; CDR3 DNA: TGTGCCAGCAGTGACCTGGACAGGGCTGTTCGGTACGAGCAGTACTTC; CDR3 protein: CASSDLDRAVRYEQYF
J gene: TRBJ2-3; clone size: NA; D gene: NA; V gene: TRBV9; CDR3 DNA: TGTGCCAGCAGCGTCGACAGGTATTCGTTAGATACGCAGTATTTT; CDR3 protein: CASSVDRYSLDTQYF
J gene: TRBJ2-7; clone size: NA; D gene: TRBD1; V gene: TRBV30; CDR3 DNA: TGTGCCTGGAGTGGCGGGACAGGGGGAACGTACGAGCAGTACTTC; CDR3 protein: CAWSGGTGGTYEQYF
J gene: TRBJ2-5; clone size: NA; D gene: NA; V gene: TRBV16; CDR3 DNA: TGTGCCAGCAGCCAATGGTCAGGGATAGAGGAGACCCAGTACTTC; CDR3 protein: CASSQWSGIEETQYF
J gene: TRBJ2-3; clone size: NA; D gene: NA; V gene: TRBV15; CDR3 DNA: TGTGCCACCAGCAGAGCGGACTCTGGAGATACGCAGTATTTT; CDR3 protein: CATSRADSGDTQYF
J gene: TRBJ1-5; clone size: few; D gene: NA; V gene: TRBV6-1; CDR3 DNA: TGTGCCAGCAGTGAAGTACAGAACAATCAGCCCCAGCATTTT; CDR3 protein: CASSEVQNNQPQHF
J gene: TRBJ1-2; clone size: NA; D gene: NA; V gene: TRBV25-1; CDR3 DNA: TGTGCCAGCGGGGCCGGGTATGGCTACACCTTC; CDR3 protein: CASGAGYGYTF
J gene: TRBJ1-2; clone size: NA; D gene: NA; V gene: TRBV5-5; CDR3 DNA: TGTGCCAGCATCCCCGAGGTTGGTAGCTATGGCTACACCTTC; CDR3 protein: CASIPEVGSYGYTF
J gene: TRBJ2-7; clone size: NA; D gene: TRBD2; V gene: TRBV10-3; CDR3 DNA: TGTGCCATCAGTGAAACTAGCGGGACCTACGAGCAGTACTTC; CDR3 protein: CAISETSGTYEQYF